Below, one TCR beta chain is given with its context. No cognate antigen has been identified for it. No base-level quality is on record; no much larger clone is a single base apart. The record originates from a study of technical replicates of blood from a few donors (dated by TCRdb to about 2017). The library was obtained by the immunoSEQ multiplex PCR assay. As stored in TCRdb, this immuneACCESS dataset retains in-frame rearrangements with V and J assigned. A fraction of the clones does not appear; measured against another copy, unresolved V genes explain less than half of the discrepancy, and the remainder lacks a known reason. Across this sample there are about 80,000 clones, with around 97% seen only once. The top ten constitute less than 0.2% of the sample. Compared with germline, V lacks 4 bases and J lacks 2 bases; bases without a gene match: 4. The CDR3 goes from the cysteine to the phenylalanine over 14 residues. This entry keeps only the CDR3 DNA: 42 bases, framed from base 1. CDR1 and CDR2, looked up from the germline V gene, are SGHDN and FVKESK.

This chain joins TRBV14 to TRBJ1-2; the junction holds 7 bases that match TRBD1. The TCR comes from a human donor in good health. The sequenced sample consisted of T cells isolated from PBMCs. In nucleotide form, the sequence is TGTGCCAGCAGCCCTATGACAGGGAACTATGGCTACACCTTC. Protein translation: CASSPMTGNYGYTF. The entire variable domain, with the stretches around the CDR3 drawn from the reference TRBV14 and TRBJ1-2 proteins, is EAGVTQFPSHSVIEKGQTVTLRCDPISGHDNLYWYRRVMGKEIKFLLHFVKESKQDESGMPNNRFLAERTGGTYSTLKVQPAELEDSGVYFCASSPMTGNYGYTFGSGTRLTVV.